A selection of T cell receptor beta chains follows, all from one sample in a study of blood T cells in healthy people across ages. Via MiXCR, TCRdb re-called the 5' RACE reads, giving one row per CDR3 protein. The repertoire includes 710,000 or so distinct CDR3 sequences, approximately 22% of them detected once, and under 25% sits in the top ten. Sequenced material: blood. Receptors were obtained from a man aged 65-85 years in good health. CDR3s include the opening cysteine and the closing phenylalanine or tryptophan. A D gene is named only where the DNA matches it firmly. Part of the rows lack a size; the others show once, few, many or a class for expanded clones.

D gene	clone size	V gene	J gene	CDR3 DNA	CDR3 protein
NA	few	TRBV5-1	TRBJ1-1	TGCGCCAGCAGCTTTGGAGCTCTAGTTTCATTGAACACTGAAGCTTTCTTT	CASSFGALVSLNTEAFF
TRBD2	few	TRBV11-3	TRBJ2-3	TGTGCCAGCAGCAAAGGGACTACCGCCACAGATACGCAGTATTTT	CASSKGTTATDTQYF
TRBD1	NA	TRBV28	TRBJ1-4	TGTGCCAGCAGTCCGACAGGGGGCCCGAGAAAACTGTTTTTT	CASSPTGGPRKLFF
NA	few	TRBV5-1	TRBJ2-7	TGCGCCAGCAGCCTGACAACGAGCGAGCAGTACTTC	CASSLTTSEQYF
NA	once	TRBV7-2	TRBJ2-5	TGTGCCAGCAGCTTAAGTTCTGAGGCGCGAGAGACCCAGTACTTC	CASSLSSEARETQYF
TRBD2	NA	TRBV4-3	TRBJ2-3	TGCGCCAGCAGCTTTTTACTAGCGGAAAGCACAGATACGCAGTATTTT	CASSFLLAESTDTQYF
NA	few	TRBV5-1	TRBJ2-2	TGCGCCAGCTATCAAAGGCCCAGGGGCGCGGACGGGGAGCTGTTTTTT	CASYQRPRGADGELFF
TRBD1	NA	TRBV2	TRBJ1-5	TGTGCCAGCAGTTCGGACAGGGGAGGAAATCAGCCCCAGCATTTT	CASSSDRGGNQPQHF
TRBD1	few	TRBV5-5	TRBJ1-2	TGTGCCAGCAGCCGGACAGGGGAATATGGCTACACCTTC	CASSRTGEYGYTF
NA	many	TRBV4-1	TRBJ2-4	TGCGCCAGCAGCCAAGATGGGTCCCGAGGGGGCATTCAGTACTTC	CASSQDGSRGGIQYF
TRBD1	NA	TRBV2	TRBJ2-5	TGTGCCAGCACTGATCAAGGGACAGAAGGGGAGACCCAGTACTTC	CASTDQGTEGETQYF
TRBD1	NA	TRBV4-1	TRBJ2-7	TGCGCCAGCAGCCAGAGGACAGGAGGCGAGCAGTACTTC	CASSQRTGGEQYF
NA	NA	TRBV15	TRBJ1-2	TGTGCCACCAGCAGAGATCTAACAGGGAATGGCTACACCTTC	CATSRDLTGNGYTF
NA	NA	TRBV7-3	TRBJ1-1	TGTGCCAGCAGCCCGACGGGGGGGAGGTATACTGAAGCTTTCTTT	CASSPTGGRYTEAFF
NA	few	TRBV20-1	TRBJ1-2	TGCAGTGCAAGGGACAAAGGCTATGGCTACACCTTC	CSARDKGYGYTF
TRBD1	NA	TRBV12-3/TRBV12-4	TRBJ2-2	TGTGCCAGCAGCCTCAGGGGGCTCGGCACCGGGGAGCTGTTTTTT	CASSLRGLGTGELFF
TRBD2	NA	TRBV30	TRBJ2-1	TGTGCCTGGGGGGGACTAGGCTCCTACAATGAGCAGTTCTTC	CAWGGLGSYNEQFF
NA	NA	TRBV6-5	TRBJ1-5	TGTGCCAGCAGTTACGGAGGGGGGGGAAATCAGCCCCAGCATTTT	CASSYGGGGNQPQHF
NA	NA	TRBV19	TRBJ2-3	TGTGCCAGTAGGCCTGCCCGCGGCGCTACAGATACGCAGTATTTT	CASRPARGATDTQYF
NA	NA	TRBV18	TRBJ2-7	TGTGCCAGCTCTCGCACCGATTCCTACGAGCAGTACTTC	CASSRTDSYEQYF
TRBD2	NA	TRBV27	TRBJ2-1	TGTGCCAGCAGTTTAACTAGCGGGGCCCTCTTAAATGAGCAGTTCTTC	CASSLTSGALLNEQFF
NA	NA	TRBV12-3/TRBV12-4	TRBJ1-2	TGTGCCAGCAGTTTAGCGAGGGCCATCTATGGCTACACCTTC	CASSLARAIYGYTF